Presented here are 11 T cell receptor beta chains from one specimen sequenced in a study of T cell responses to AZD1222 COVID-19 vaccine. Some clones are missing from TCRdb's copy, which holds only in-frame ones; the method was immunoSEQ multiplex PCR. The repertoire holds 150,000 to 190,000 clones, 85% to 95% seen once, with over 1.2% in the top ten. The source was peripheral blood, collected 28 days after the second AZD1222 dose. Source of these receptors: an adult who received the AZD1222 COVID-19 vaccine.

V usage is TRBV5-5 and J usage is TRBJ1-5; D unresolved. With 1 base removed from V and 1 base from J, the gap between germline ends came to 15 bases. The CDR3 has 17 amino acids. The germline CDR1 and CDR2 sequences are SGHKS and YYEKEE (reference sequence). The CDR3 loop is CASSLSVGGSSNQPQHF. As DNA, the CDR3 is TGTGCCAGCAGCTTGTCTGTGGGCGGTTCGAGCAATCAGCCCCAGCATTTT.

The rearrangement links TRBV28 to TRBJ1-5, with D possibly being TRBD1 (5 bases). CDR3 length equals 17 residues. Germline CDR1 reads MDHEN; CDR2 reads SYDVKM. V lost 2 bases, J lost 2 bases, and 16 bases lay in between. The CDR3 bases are TGTGCCAGCAGTTTACGCAGGGAAAGGGGTGGCAATCAGCCCCAGCATTTT. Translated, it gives CASSLRRERGGNQPQHF. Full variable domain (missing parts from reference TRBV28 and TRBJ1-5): DVKVTQSSRYLVKRTGEKVFLECVQDMDHENMFWYRQDPGLGLRLIYFSYDVKMKEKGDIPEGYSVSREKKERFSLILESASTNQTSMYLCASSLRRERGGNQPQHFGDGTRLSIL.

DNA of the CDR3: TGTGCCAGCAGCTTGGTAACAGACACCAGCTATGGCTACACCTTC. It translates to CASSLVTDTSYGYTF. The V and J genes are TRBV5-6 and TRBJ1-2; D not certain. Germline CDR1 reads SGHDT; CDR2 reads YYEEEE. This CDR3 region has 15 residues. V shed 0 bases and J shed 4 bases, with 13 bases lying between them.

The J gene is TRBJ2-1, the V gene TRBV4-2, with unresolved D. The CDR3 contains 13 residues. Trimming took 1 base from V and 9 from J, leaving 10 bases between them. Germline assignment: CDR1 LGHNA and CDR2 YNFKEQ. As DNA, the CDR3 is TGTGCCAGCAGCCAAGGGGTCGTCAGTGAGCAGTTCTTC. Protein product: CASSQGVVSEQFF.

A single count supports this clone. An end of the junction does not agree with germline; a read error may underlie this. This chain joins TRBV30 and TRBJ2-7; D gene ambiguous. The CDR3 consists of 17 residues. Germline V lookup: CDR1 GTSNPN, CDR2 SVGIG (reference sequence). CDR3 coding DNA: TGCACCTGGAGTAGAGGCCCATGGCAGTTTAATTCCTACGAGCAGTACTTC. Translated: CTWSRGPWQFNSYEQYF.

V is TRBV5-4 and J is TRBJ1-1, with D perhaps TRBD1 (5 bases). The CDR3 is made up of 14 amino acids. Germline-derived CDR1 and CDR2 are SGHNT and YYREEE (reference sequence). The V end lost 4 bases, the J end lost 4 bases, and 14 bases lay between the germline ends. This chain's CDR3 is CASSRGLSGTEAFF. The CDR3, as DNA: TGTGCCAGCAGCAGGGGTCTTAGCGGCACTGAAGCTTTCTTT.

The CDR3 nucleotides are TGTGCCAGCTCACCCACCGGGACACTCATGGATGAGCAGTTCTTC. It encodes CASSPTGTLMDEQFF. V is TRBV18 and J is TRBJ2-1, with D tentatively TRBD1 (6 bases). Trimming pared 3 bases from V and 8 bases from J, leaving 17 bases between. This CDR3 has 15 residues. The germline gives CDR1 KGHSH, CDR2 LQKENI. Full variable domain (outside the CDR3, taken from reference TRBV18 and TRBJ2-1): NAGVMQNPRHLVRRRGQEARLRCSPMKGHSHVYWYRQLPEEGLKFMVYLQKENIIDESGMPKERFSAEFPKEGPSILRIQQVVRGDSAAYFCASSPTGTLMDEQFFGPGTRLTVL.

Written as DNA, the CDR3 is TGTGCCAGCAGCGGTGGGACGAACCCAAGCTCCTACAATGAGCAGTTCTTC. It is translated as CASSGGTNPSSYNEQFF. The J gene is TRBJ2-1, the V gene TRBV9; D assignment may be TRBD1 or TRBD2 (5 bases each). The V end lost 3 bases, the J end lost 0 bases, and 16 bases lay between the germline ends. Looked up from germline, CDR1 is SGDLS and CDR2 is YYNGEE. The CDR3 is made up of 17 amino acids.

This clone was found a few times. The CDR3: CAWKGGSLEQYF. Written as DNA, the CDR3 is TGTGCCTGGAAGGGCGGGAGCCTCGAGCAGTACTTC. The chain carries TRBV30 and TRBJ2-7, with 7 bases matching TRBD2. Trimming took 4 bases from V and 6 from J; bases not matched to a gene: 6. The germline V gene encodes CDR1 GTSNPN and CDR2 SVGIG (reference sequence). The CDR3 spans 12 residues.

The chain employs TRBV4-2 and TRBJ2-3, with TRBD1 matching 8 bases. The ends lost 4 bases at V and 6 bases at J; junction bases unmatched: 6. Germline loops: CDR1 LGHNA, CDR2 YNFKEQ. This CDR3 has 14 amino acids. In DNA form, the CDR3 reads TGTGCCAGCAGCCCAGGGGGCTCATCTGATACGCAGTATTTT. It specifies CASSPGGSSDTQYF.

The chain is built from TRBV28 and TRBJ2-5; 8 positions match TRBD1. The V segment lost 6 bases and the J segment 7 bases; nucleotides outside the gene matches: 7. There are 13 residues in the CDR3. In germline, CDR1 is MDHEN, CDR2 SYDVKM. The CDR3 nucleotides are TGTGCCAGCAGGGCGGGACAGGCGGTGACCCAGTACTTC. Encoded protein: CASRAGQAVTQYF.